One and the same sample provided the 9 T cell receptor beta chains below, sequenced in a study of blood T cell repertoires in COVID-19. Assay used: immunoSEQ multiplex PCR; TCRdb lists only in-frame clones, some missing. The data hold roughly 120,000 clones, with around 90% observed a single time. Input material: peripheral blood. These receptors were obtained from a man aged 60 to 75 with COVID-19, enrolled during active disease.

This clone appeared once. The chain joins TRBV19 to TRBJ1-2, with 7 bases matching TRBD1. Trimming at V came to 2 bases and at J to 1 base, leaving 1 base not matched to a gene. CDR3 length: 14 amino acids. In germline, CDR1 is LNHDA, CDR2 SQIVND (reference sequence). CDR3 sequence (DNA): TGTGCCAGTAGTATAAGGGGGCTTAACTATGGCTACACCTTC. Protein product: CASSIRGLNYGYTF.

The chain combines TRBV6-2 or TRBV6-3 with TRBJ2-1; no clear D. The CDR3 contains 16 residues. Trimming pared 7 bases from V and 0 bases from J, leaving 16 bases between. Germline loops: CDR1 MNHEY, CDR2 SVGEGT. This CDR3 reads CASNPNPGRSYNEQFF. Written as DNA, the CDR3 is TGTGCCAGCAACCCAAACCCCGGTCGCTCCTACAATGAGCAGTTCTTC.

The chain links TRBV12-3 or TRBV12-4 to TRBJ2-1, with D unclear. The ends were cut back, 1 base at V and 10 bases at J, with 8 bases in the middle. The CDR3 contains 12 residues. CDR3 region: CASSLERSEQFF. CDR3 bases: TGTGCCAGCAGTTTAGAGAGGTCCGAGCAGTTCTTC.

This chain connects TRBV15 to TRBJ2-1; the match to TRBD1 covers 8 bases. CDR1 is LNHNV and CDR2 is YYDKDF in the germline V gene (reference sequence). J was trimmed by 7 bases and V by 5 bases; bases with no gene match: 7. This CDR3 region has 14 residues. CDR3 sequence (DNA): TGTGCCACCAGCGGCAGGACAGGGTTGAATGAGCAGTTCTTC. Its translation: CATSGRTGLNEQFF.

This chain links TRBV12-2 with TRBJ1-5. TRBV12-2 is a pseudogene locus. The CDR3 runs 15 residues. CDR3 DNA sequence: TGTGCAAGTCGCTTACCCGGGGAGGTAAATCAGCCCCAGCATTTT. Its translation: CASRLPGEVNQPQHF.

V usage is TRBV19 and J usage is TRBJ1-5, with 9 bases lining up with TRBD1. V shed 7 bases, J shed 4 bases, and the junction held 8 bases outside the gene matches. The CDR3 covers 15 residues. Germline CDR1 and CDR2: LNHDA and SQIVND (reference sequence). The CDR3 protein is CASNPGQGFNQPQHF. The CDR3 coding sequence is TGTGCCAGTAACCCGGGACAGGGTTTTAATCAGCCCCAGCATTTT.

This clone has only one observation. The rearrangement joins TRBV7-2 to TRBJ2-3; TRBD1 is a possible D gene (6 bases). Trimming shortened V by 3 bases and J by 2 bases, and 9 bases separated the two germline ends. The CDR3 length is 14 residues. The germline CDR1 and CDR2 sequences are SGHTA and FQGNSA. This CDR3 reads CASSFTGFTDTQYF. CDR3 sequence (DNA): TGTGCCAGCAGCTTTACAGGGTTCACAGATACGCAGTATTTT.

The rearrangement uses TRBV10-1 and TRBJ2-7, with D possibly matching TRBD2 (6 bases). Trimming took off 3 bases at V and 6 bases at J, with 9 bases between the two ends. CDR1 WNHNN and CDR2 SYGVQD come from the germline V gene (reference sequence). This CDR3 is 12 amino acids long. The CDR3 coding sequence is TGCGCCAGCAGTGAAAGGAGGGGCGAGCAGTACTTC. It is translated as CASSERRGEQYF.

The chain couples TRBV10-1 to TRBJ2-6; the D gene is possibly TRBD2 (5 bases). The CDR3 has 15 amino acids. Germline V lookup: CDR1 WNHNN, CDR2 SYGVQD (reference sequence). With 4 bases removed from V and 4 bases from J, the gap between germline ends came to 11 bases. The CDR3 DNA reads TGCGCCAGCAGTGGGACTGTGTCCGGGGCCAACGTCCTGACTTTC. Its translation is CASSGTVSGANVLTF.